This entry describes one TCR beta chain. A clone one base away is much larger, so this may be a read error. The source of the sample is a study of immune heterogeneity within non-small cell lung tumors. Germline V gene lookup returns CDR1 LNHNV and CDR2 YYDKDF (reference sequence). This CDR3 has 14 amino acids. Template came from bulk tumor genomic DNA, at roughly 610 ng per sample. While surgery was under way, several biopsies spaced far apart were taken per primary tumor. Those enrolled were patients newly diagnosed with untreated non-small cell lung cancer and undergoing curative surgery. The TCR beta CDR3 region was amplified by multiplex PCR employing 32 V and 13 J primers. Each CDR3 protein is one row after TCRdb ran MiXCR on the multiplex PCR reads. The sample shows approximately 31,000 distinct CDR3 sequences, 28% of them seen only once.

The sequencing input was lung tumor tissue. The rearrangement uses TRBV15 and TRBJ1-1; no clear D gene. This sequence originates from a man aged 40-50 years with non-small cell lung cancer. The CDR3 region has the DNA TGTGCCACCGGCAGACAACAAGGGAGGTCTGAAGCTTTCTTT. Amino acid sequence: CATGRQQGRSEAFF.